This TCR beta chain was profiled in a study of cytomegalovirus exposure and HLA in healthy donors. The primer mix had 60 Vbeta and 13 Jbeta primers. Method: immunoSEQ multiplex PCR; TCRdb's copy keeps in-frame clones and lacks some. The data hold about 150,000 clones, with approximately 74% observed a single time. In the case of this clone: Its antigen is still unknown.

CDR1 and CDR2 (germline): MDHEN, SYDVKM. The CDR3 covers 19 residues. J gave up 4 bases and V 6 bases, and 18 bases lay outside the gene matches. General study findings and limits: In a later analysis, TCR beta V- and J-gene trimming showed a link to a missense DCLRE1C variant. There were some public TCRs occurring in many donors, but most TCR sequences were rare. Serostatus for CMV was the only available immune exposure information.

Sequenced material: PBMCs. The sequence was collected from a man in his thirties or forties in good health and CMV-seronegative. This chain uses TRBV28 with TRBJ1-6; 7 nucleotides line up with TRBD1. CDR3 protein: CASRATGDSQGVYNSPLHF. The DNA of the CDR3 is TGTGCCAGCAGGGCCACAGGGGACAGTCAGGGGGTATATAATTCACCCCTCCACTTT.